Following are 10 T cell receptor beta chains from one sample sequenced in a study of vaccination effects on CD4 cells after COVID-19. Sequencing was performed with immunoSEQ multiplex PCR; in TCRdb, only in-frame clones are kept and a portion is missing. The table includes tens of thousands of clones, around 73% detected once. Sequencing in the ViraFEST assay came after antigen-specific CD4+ T cells had been expanded with viral peptide pools, which were used to stimulate PBMC. Scientists isolated CD4+ T cells after an approximately 10-day culture period ended. It was two doses of either the BNT162b2 or mRNA-1273 vaccine that participants received. No antigen has been assigned to these receptors. The sample here was CD4+ T cells from PBMCs cultured with HCoV-229E spike peptides, taken after COVID-19 vaccination. These receptors originate from a human donor who received a COVID-19 vaccine.

The rearrangement joins TRBV7-2 to TRBJ2-5; 9 bases match TRBD2. Germline assignment: CDR1 SGHTA and CDR2 FQGNSA. The length of the CDR3 is 16 residues. V shed 1 base, J shed 5 bases, and the junction held 8 bases outside the gene matches. CDR3 region: CASSLVGGGATETQYF. The CDR3 DNA sequence: TGTGCCAGCAGCTTAGTCGGCGGGGGGGCCACTGAGACCCAGTACTTC.

This chain links TRBV3-1 (or the pseudogene TRBV3-2) with TRBJ1-2, with a tentative D call TRBD1 (5 bases). Germline assignment: CDR1 LGHDT and CDR2 YNNKEL (reference sequence). The ends were cut back, 5 bases at V and 4 bases at J, with 20 bases in the middle. The CDR3 contains 16 residues. CDR3 coding DNA: TGTGCCAGCAGCAGTCAGGGACGCCCCGTGTCCTATGGCTACACCTTC. Amino acid sequence: CASSSQGRPVSYGYTF.

This sequence joins TRBV27 and TRBJ2-5, with TRBD2 identical over 9 bases. Germline assignment: CDR1 MNHEY and CDR2 SMNVEV (reference sequence). The CDR3 sequence is 16 residues long. After removal of 2 bases from V and 3 bases from J, the junction contained 7 bases not matched to a gene. CDR3: CASSLLASGAKETQYF. As DNA, the CDR3 is TGTGCCAGCAGTTTACTGGCTAGCGGGGCGAAAGAGACCCAGTACTTC.

The CDR3 reads CASSLVSGVETQYF. The CDR3 DNA sequence: TGTGCCAGCAGCTTGGTGTCAGGGGTAGAGACCCAGTACTTC. V gene TRBV5-6 combines with J gene TRBJ2-5, with D tentatively TRBD1 (6 bases). This CDR3 spans 14 amino acids. CDR1 is SGHDT and CDR2 is YYEEEE in the germline V gene. The germline V and J ends were trimmed by 0 bases and 4 bases, with 10 bases remaining between them.

The J gene is TRBJ1-2, the V gene TRBV12-3 or TRBV12-4, with D maybe TRBD1 (6 bases). Trimming stripped 2 bases from V and 6 bases from J, with 10 bases between. The CDR3 sequence is 13 residues long. The CDR3 is CASSLQGIDGYTF. CDR3 nucleotide sequence: TGTGCCAGCAGTTTACAGGGGATCGATGGCTACACCTTC.

J is TRBJ1-2 and V is TRBV18; 9 positions match TRBD1. Germline assignment: CDR1 KGHSH and CDR2 LQKENI. The junction had 7 bases not matched to a gene; V was cut back by 3 bases and J by 5 bases. The CDR3 consists of 15 residues. The CDR3 region is CASSPAGTGTYGYTF. DNA for the CDR3: TGTGCCAGCTCACCTGCCGGGACAGGGACGTATGGCTACACCTTC.

The chain joins TRBV3-1 (or the pseudogene TRBV3-2) to TRBJ1-2; perhaps TRBD1 as D (5 bases). The V and J ends lost 1 base and 6 bases respectively, with 9 bases between them. Germline loops: CDR1 LGHDT, CDR2 YNNKEL (reference sequence). This CDR3 contains 13 residues. The CDR3 reads CASSQVRGNGYTF. CDR3 DNA sequence: TGTGCCAGCAGCCAAGTCCGGGGGAATGGCTACACCTTC.

J is TRBJ1-6 and V is TRBV9, with D possibly TRBD1 on 6 matching bases. The CDR3 covers 14 residues. Germline-derived CDR1 and CDR2 are SGDLS and YYNGEE. V lost 4 bases to trimming and J lost 7 bases, with 12 bases between them. CDR3 nucleotides: TGTGCCAGCAGCTTACGACAGGAAAATTCACCCCTCCACTTT. Encoded protein: CASSLRQENSPLHF.

The chain combines TRBV6-2 or TRBV6-3 with TRBJ2-1, with D maybe TRBD1 (5 bases). The CDR3 is made up of 13 amino acids. Trimming removed 6 bases from V and 3 bases from J, with 9 bases in between. Per the germline V gene, CDR1 is MNHEY and CDR2 is SVGEGT. This CDR3 is CASSLDSYNEQFF. The CDR3 DNA sequence: TGTGCCAGCAGCCTTGACAGCTACAATGAGCAGTTCTTC.

V and J are TRBV5-1 and TRBJ2-7, with D unresolved. CDR1 is SGHRS and CDR2 is YFSETQ in the germline V gene. The CDR3 runs 13 residues. V gave up 3 bases and J gave up 6 bases, with 13 bases separating them. Here the CDR3 DNA reads TGCGCCAGCAGCTCGGGTTCCGGTCGCGAGCAGTACGTC. Its protein is CASSSGSGREQYV.